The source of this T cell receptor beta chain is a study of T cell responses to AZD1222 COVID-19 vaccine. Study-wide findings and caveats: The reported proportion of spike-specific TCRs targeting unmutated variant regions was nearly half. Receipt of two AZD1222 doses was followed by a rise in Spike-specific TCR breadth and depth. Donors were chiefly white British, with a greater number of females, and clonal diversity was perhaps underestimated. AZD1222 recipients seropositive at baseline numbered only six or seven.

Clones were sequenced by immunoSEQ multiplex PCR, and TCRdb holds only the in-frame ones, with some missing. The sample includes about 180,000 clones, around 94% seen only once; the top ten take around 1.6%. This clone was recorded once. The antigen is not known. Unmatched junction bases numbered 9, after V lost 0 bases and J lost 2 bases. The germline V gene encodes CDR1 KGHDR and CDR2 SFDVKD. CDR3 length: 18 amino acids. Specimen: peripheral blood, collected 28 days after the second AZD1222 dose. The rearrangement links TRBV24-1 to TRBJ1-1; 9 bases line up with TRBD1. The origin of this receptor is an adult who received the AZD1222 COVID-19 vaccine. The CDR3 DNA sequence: TGTGCCACCAGTGATTTGATCTGGACAGGGGAGCGAAACACTGAAGCTTTCTTT. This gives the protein CATSDLIWTGERNTEAFF.